Below, 16 T cell receptor beta chains from the same sample are listed, as sequenced in a study of long-term antiretroviral therapy in people with HIV. Sequencing relied on immunoSEQ assay v3.0, run at survey level. TCRdb's copy holds only in-frame clones and misses some; the assay was immunoSEQ multiplex PCR. Among about 14,000 clones listed, roughly 84% were seen once. The sequencing here drew on unsorted PBMCs, taken 0.4 years after starting antiretroviral therapy. The receptor source for this set is a man under 40 with HIV.

V usage is TRBV28 and J usage is TRBJ1-5; tentative D call: TRBD1 (6 bases). The CDR3 loop spans 13 amino acids. From germline, CDR1 is MDHEN and CDR2 SYDVKM. V was clipped by 8 bases and J by 2 bases, with 10 bases between them. CDR3 nucleotides: TGTGCCAGCGAGGGGGGCGGCAATCAGCCCCAGCATTTT. This translates into CASEGGGNQPQHF.

The chain links TRBV6-1 to TRBJ2-5, with TRBD2 matching 10 bases. Germline assignment: CDR1 MNHNS and CDR2 SASEGT. The CDR3 runs to 15 residues. V lost 3 bases and J lost 5; bases outside the gene matches: 6. In nucleotides, the CDR3 is TGTGCCAGCAGTGAGGAGAGCGGGGGGGCCGAGACCCAGTACTTC. Amino acids: CASSEESGGAETQYF.

The CDR3 is CSVQTRRQFF. The CDR3 DNA reads TGCAGCGTTCAGACCAGACGGCAGTTCTTC. The chain has TRBV29-1 and TRBJ2-1; D is unclear. The CDR3 has 10 residues. Germline V gene data show CDR1 as SQVTM and CDR2 as ANQGSEA. Deletions cut 5 bases from V and 12 bases from J, with 11 bases between.

The rearrangement links TRBV11-2 to TRBJ2-7; D perhaps matches TRBD1 (6 bases). The V gene's germline CDR1 is SGHAT and CDR2 FQNNGV. CDR3 length: 15 residues. Trimming pared 6 bases from V and 5 bases from J, leaving 20 bases between. CDR3 in amino acids: CASSQRAGVSHEQYF. CDR3 coding DNA: TGTGCCAGCAGTCAGAGGGCAGGGGTATCCCACGAGCAGTACTTC. Supplemented by reference TRBV11-2 and TRBJ2-7, the full variable domain reads EAGVAQSPRYKIIEKRQSVAFWCNPISGHATLYWYQQILGQGPKLLIQFQNNGVVDDSQLPKDRFSAERLKGVDSTLKIQPAKLEDSAVYLCASSQRAGVSHEQYFGPGTRLTVT.

The CDR3 region is CASSPGTGELFF. The CDR3 DNA reads as TGTGCCAGCAGCCCAGGCACCGGGGAGCTGTTTTTT. The chain recombines TRBV7-6 with TRBJ2-2; D call uncertain. Germline loops: CDR1 SGHVS, CDR2 FNYEAQ. V was shortened by 5 bases and J by 4 bases, with 5 bases between the two germline ends. This CDR3 has 12 amino acids.

The V call is TRBV5-6, the J call TRBJ2-5; unclear D gene. Per the germline V gene, CDR1 is SGHDT and CDR2 is YYEEEE. The CDR3 runs to 13 residues. The ends were cut back, 4 bases at V and 5 bases at J, with 12 bases in the middle. The CDR3 region has the DNA TGTGCCAGCAGCCCCGCATTCGCGGAGACCCAGTACTTC. Protein: CASSPAFAETQYF.

In its sample, this clone was seen once. CDR3 nucleotides: TGTGCCAGCAGCTTAGACCCCCAGGGGACTGAAGCTTTCTTT. Its protein product is CASSLDPQGTEAFF. The chain couples TRBV7-9 to TRBJ1-1, with TRBD1 as a possible D gene (6 bases). This CDR3 contains 14 residues. V was trimmed by 1 base and J by 5 bases, leaving 11 bases between them. Germline V gene lookup returns CDR1 SEHNR and CDR2 FQNEAQ (reference sequence).

The chain recombines TRBV9 with TRBJ1-4, with D possibly TRBD1 on 5 matching bases. Trimming took off 3 bases at V and 7 bases at J, with 16 bases between the two ends. CDR1 and CDR2 (germline): SGDLS, YYNGEE. This CDR3 comprises 15 residues. The CDR3 is CASSAQGTAFEKLFF. The DNA for the CDR3 is TGTGCCAGCAGCGCCCAAGGGACTGCCTTTGAAAAACTGTTTTTT.

The genes are TRBV9 and TRBJ1-1; TRBD1 matches 7 bases. The CDR3 runs to 14 residues. Germline assignment: CDR1 SGDLS and CDR2 YYNGEE. V dropped 4 bases and J dropped 4; count of bases not matched to a gene: 7. DNA of the CDR3: TGTGCCAGCAGCCCACGACAGGGTCGCACTGAAGCTTTCTTT. It is translated as CASSPRQGRTEAFF.

The genes are TRBV28 and TRBJ2-3; 9 bases align to TRBD2. Per the germline V gene, CDR1 is MDHEN and CDR2 is SYDVKM. The CDR3 is 19 amino acids. The ends lost 3 bases at V and 5 bases at J; junction bases unmatched: 18. CDR3 sequence (DNA): TGTGCCAGCAGTTTCCGAACCCTTACCTTAGCGGGAGTTAAAGATACGCAGTATTTT. Translation: CASSFRTLTLAGVKDTQYF.

The rearrangement uses TRBV6-4 and TRBJ2-1; TRBD2 might be the D (7 bases). The CDR3 is 14 residues long. Germline V gene sequence: CDR1 MRHNA, CDR2 SNTAGT. Trimming stripped 4 bases from V and 4 bases from J, with 11 bases between. CDR3 DNA sequence: TGTGCCAGCAGTGGAGGGGGGGCTTACAATGAGCAGTTCTTC. Protein: CASSGGGAYNEQFF.

Only a few counts were recorded for this clone. The chain links TRBV7-2 to TRBJ2-7; 7 bases fit TRBD1. J was trimmed by 4 bases and V by 1 base; bases with no gene match: 7. The germline V gene encodes CDR1 SGHTA and CDR2 FQGNSA. This CDR3 has 15 amino acids. The CDR3 DNA follows: TGTGCCAGCAGCTTAGTTGCAGGGGGAAGTTACGAGCAGTACTTC. Translation: CASSLVAGGSYEQYF. Filled out from reference TRBV7-2 and TRBJ2-7, the complete variable domain reads GAGVSQSPSNKVTEKGKDVELRCDPISGHTALYWYRQSLGQGLEFLIYFQGNSAPDKSGLPSDRFSAERTGGSVSTLTIQRTQQEDSAVYLCASSLVAGGSYEQYFGPGTRLTVT.

The chain links TRBV2 to TRBJ1-1; no definite D call. The V end was cut by 6 bases, the J end by 1 base, with 9 bases between. Looked up from germline, CDR1 is SNHLY and CDR2 is FYNNEI. The CDR3 runs to 13 residues. CDR3 sequence: CASRARKNTEAFF. The CDR3 nucleotides are TGTGCCAGCAGGGCTAGAAAGAACACTGAAGCTTTCTTT.

The chain employs TRBV6-1 and TRBJ2-7, with 7 positions matching TRBD1. J gave up 6 bases and V 0 bases, and 17 bases lay outside the gene matches. This CDR3 contains 18 residues. The V gene's germline CDR1 is MNHNS and CDR2 SASEGT. The CDR3 DNA reads as TGTGCCAGCAGTGAAGCGAGAGCCTTTAGACAGGGTCGGCCCGAGCAGTACTTC. This codes for CASSEARAFRQGRPEQYF.

This chain uses TRBV18 with TRBJ1-4; D is possibly TRBD1 (5 bases). Germline loops: CDR1 KGHSH, CDR2 LQKENI. The CDR3 spans 15 residues. The V end was cut by 2 bases, the J end by 3 bases, with 10 bases between. The CDR3 protein is CASSPVRVANEKLFF. The CDR3 region has the DNA TGTGCCAGCTCACCAGTCAGGGTAGCTAATGAAAAACTGTTTTTT.

This sequence joins TRBV27 and TRBJ2-7; TRBD2 might be the D (5 bases). The CDR3 consists of 12 residues. V was pared by 5 bases and J by 7 bases, with 12 bases between. Germline V gene data show CDR1 as MNHEY and CDR2 as SMNVEV (reference sequence). The CDR3 bases are TGTGCCAGCAGTCCCCGGGGTGAGGAGCAGTACTTC. Protein sequence: CASSPRGEEQYF.